The 27 T cell receptor beta chains presented below share a single source sample, sequenced in a study of technical replicates of blood from several donors. Profiling relied on immunoSEQ multiplex PCR, and the TCRdb table lists in-frame clones only, not all of them. The sample includes approximately 65,000 clones, about 88% of them seen just once. The sequencing sample was made of PBMCs. These receptors all stem from a human donor in good health. Some clones in this sample may be carry-over from other donors' samples.

The rearrangement links TRBV5-3 to TRBJ2-3, with D hard to call. TRBV5-3 is placed among ORFs of uncertain function. The ends were cut back, 1 base at V and 10 bases at J, with 16 bases in the middle. The CDR3 is 14 amino acids. The CDR3 spells CARSLRLRLCAQYF. DNA for the CDR3: TGTGCCAGAAGCTTGAGGTTGCGACTGTGCGCGCAGTATTTT.

This clone was detected only once. The V gene is TRBV7-2, the J gene TRBJ2-1; weak D call: TRBD2 (7 bases). V lost 3 bases, J lost 9 bases, and 18 bases lay in between. Germline loops: CDR1 SGHTA, CDR2 FQGNSA. This CDR3 has 15 residues. As DNA, the CDR3 is TGTGCCAGCAGCTTCCTGTGGGCGGGGGCTGGTGAGCAGTTCTTC. The encoded protein is CASSFLWAGAGEQFF. The whole variable domain, remainder taken from reference TRBV7-2 and TRBJ2-1, is GAGVSQSPSNKVTEKGKDVELRCDPISGHTALYWYRQSLGQGLEFLIYFQGNSAPDKSGLPSDRFSAERTGGSVSTLTIQRTQQEDSAVYLCASSFLWAGAGEQFFGPGTRLTVL.

The chain links TRBV6-1 to TRBJ2-5; 8 bases are shared with TRBD2. Per the germline V gene, CDR1 is MNHNS and CDR2 is SASEGT. V lost 1 base, J lost 2 bases, and 9 bases stayed unmatched. This CDR3 has 17 residues. CDR3 DNA: TGTGCCAGCAGTGAAGATAGTAGCGGGGCAAATCAAGAGACCCAGTACTTC. This codes for CASSEDSSGANQETQYF.

The chain has TRBV19 and TRBJ2-3; 9 nucleotides align to TRBD2. Losses at the gene ends were 10 bases for V and 6 bases for J; bases not matched to a gene: 11. Germline V gene lookup returns CDR1 LNHDA and CDR2 SQIVND (reference sequence). This CDR3 has 14 residues. CDR3 in DNA: TGTGCCACCAAGACTAGCGGAGGTTTGGATACGCAGTATTTT. This translates into CATKTSGGLDTQYF. The full variable domain, completed using reference TRBV19 and TRBJ2-3, is DGGITQSPKYLFRKEGQNVTLSCEQNLNHDAMYWYRQDPGQGLRLIYYSQIVNDFQKGDIAEGYSVSREKKESFPLTVTSAQKNPTAFYLCATKTSGGLDTQYFGPGTRLTVL.

For the CDR3, the DNA is TGTGCCAGCAGCTTAACTGGGGGCAGCGGCATTCAGTACTTC. As protein: CASSLTGGSGIQYF. The chain uses TRBV7-2 and TRBJ2-4; tentative D call: TRBD1 (6 bases). Germline V gives CDR1 SGHTA, CDR2 FQGNSA. V lost 2 bases, J lost 9 bases, and 14 bases lay in between. This CDR3 comprises 14 residues.

The chain employs TRBV28 and TRBJ2-2, with D possibly TRBD1 on 7 matching bases. The CDR3 runs to 15 residues. Trimming pared 6 bases from V and 1 base from J, leaving 12 bases between. Germline V gene lookup returns CDR1 MDHEN and CDR2 SYDVKM. Written as DNA, the CDR3 is TGTGCCAGCAGCCAGGGGGGCGGGAACACCGGGGAGCTGTTTTTT. Translating it yields CASSQGGGNTGELFF.

This clone was detected only a few times. Here the CDR3 reads CSASTYTEQYF. For the CDR3, the DNA is TGCAGTGCCTCGACTTATACCGAGCAGTACTTC. This chain connects TRBV20-1 to TRBJ2-7; D is unresolved. Trimming removed 6 bases at V and 6 bases at J, with 12 bases between. This CDR3 region has 11 residues. Germline V gene data show CDR1 as DFQATT and CDR2 as SNEGSKA (reference sequence).

This sequence joins TRBV5-4 and TRBJ2-5; 10 bases agree with TRBD2. The V and J ends lost 4 bases and 2 bases, in that order; junction bases with no gene match: 8. From germline, CDR1 is SGHNT and CDR2 YYREEE (reference sequence). This CDR3 contains 16 residues. The CDR3 DNA reads TGTGCCAGCAGCAAAGGACTAGCGGAATTGCAAGAGACCCAGTACTTC. This codes for CASSKGLAELQETQYF.

The V and J genes are TRBV10-3 and TRBJ1-1; TRBD1 aligns across 8 bases. From germline, CDR1 is ENHRY and CDR2 SYGVKD. Losses at the gene ends were 6 bases for V and 4 bases for J; bases not matched to a gene: 10. The CDR3 covers 15 residues. The CDR3 is CAISLQGDLSTEAFF. The CDR3, as DNA: TGTGCCATCAGCCTACAGGGGGACCTGAGCACTGAAGCTTTCTTT.

The rearrangement joins TRBV9 to TRBJ2-5, with 7 bases that match TRBD2. CDR3 length: 13 residues. The ends lost 3 bases at V and 5 bases at J; junction bases unmatched: 4. CDR1 SGDLS and CDR2 YYNGEE come from the germline V gene. CDR3 in DNA: TGTGCCAGCAGCGGCGGGGGAGAGGAGACCCAGTACTTC. Encoded protein: CASSGGGEETQYF.

V usage is TRBV27 and J usage is TRBJ1-2; 7 bases line up with TRBD1. CDR1 and CDR2 (germline): MNHEY, SMNVEV (reference sequence). The CDR3 runs to 15 residues. J gave up 0 bases and V 6 bases, and 7 bases lay outside the gene matches. For the CDR3, the DNA is TGTGCCAGCAGGATCGGGACAGAACCTAACTATGGCTACACCTTC. It yields the protein CASRIGTEPNYGYTF.

The DNA of the CDR3 is TGTGCCAGCAGCGGGCAGAGTGGGACAGGACTACCCTCTGGAAACACCATATATTTT. This codes for CASSGQSGTGLPSGNTIYF. The V gene is TRBV9, the J gene TRBJ1-3; 8 positions agree with TRBD1. Trimming took 3 bases from V and 0 from J; bases not matched to a gene: 14. The CDR3 is 19 amino acids. Germline CDR1 reads SGDLS; CDR2 reads YYNGEE.

The chain joins TRBV10-3 to TRBJ2-5; no definite D call. In germline, CDR1 is ENHRY, CDR2 SYGVKD. The CDR3 totals 13 residues. The ends were cut back, 3 bases at V and 0 bases at J, with 5 bases in the middle. CDR3 bases: TGTGCCATCAGTGATAGTCACCAAGAGACCCAGTACTTC. This encodes CAISDSHQETQYF.

The chain recombines TRBV5-1 with TRBJ2-5, with D possibly being TRBD2 (5 bases). CDR1 is SGHRS, CDR2 YFSETQ, per germline. V lost 2 bases to trimming and J lost 5 bases, with 10 bases between them. The CDR3 length is 13 residues. The CDR3 here is CASSLGSSETQYF. As DNA, the CDR3 is TGCGCCAGCAGCTTAGGGAGTTCGGAGACCCAGTACTTC.

V gene TRBV19 combines with J gene TRBJ1-2; TRBD1 matches 8 bases. Per the germline V gene, CDR1 is LNHDA and CDR2 is SQIVND (reference sequence). The CDR3 is 14 residues long. V shed 4 bases and J 4 bases; nucleotides not matched to a gene: 5. The CDR3 bases are TGTGCCAGTAGTACCGGACAGGGTGGCTATGGCTACACCTTC. This translates into CASSTGQGGYGYTF.

J is TRBJ2-1 and V is TRBV7-7; TRBD2 matches at 8 bases. The CDR3 contains 12 residues. With 10 bases clipped from V and 8 bases from J, the junction kept 7 bases outside the gene matches. Germline lookup yields CDR1 SSHAT and CDR2 FNYEAQ (reference sequence). CDR3 bases: TGTGCCACCGCGGGACTAGGGGATGAGCAGTTCTTC. Its translation is CATAGLGDEQFF. Together with reference TRBV7-7 and TRBJ2-1, the CDR3 gives the full variable domain: GAGVSQSPRYKVTKRGQDVTLRCDPISSHATLYWYQQALGQGPEFLTYFNYEAQPDKSGLPSDRFSAERPEGSISTLTIQRTEQRDSAMYRCATAGLGDEQFFGPGTRLTVL.

CDR3 residues: CASSPTGTVHGYTF. CDR3 coding DNA: TGTGCCAGCTCACCCACCGGGACAGTGCATGGCTACACCTTC. This sequence joins TRBV18 and TRBJ1-2; TRBD1 matches 7 bases. This CDR3 is built from 14 residues. From germline, CDR1 is KGHSH and CDR2 LQKENI. V lost 3 bases and J lost 6; bases outside the gene matches: 7.

The chain carries TRBV5-1 and TRBJ1-1, with D possibly being TRBD1 (5 bases). With 6 bases removed from V and 1 base from J, the gap between germline ends came to 10 bases. The CDR3 loop spans 13 amino acids. Per the germline V gene, CDR1 is SGHRS and CDR2 is YFSETQ. The CDR3: CASTLQGNTEAFF. The CDR3 DNA reads as TGCGCCAGCACCCTGCAGGGGAACACTGAAGCTTTCTTT.

This chain uses TRBV9 with TRBJ2-4; 8 nucleotides align to TRBD1. The CDR3 covers 15 residues. CDR1 is SGDLS, CDR2 YYNGEE, per germline. J gave up 2 bases and V 9 bases, and 10 bases lay outside the gene matches. CDR3 coding DNA: TGTGCCATAACAGGGGGGAAAAATACCAAAAACATTCAGTACTTC. This codes for CAITGGKNTKNIQYF.

The rearrangement links TRBV2 to TRBJ2-1; D possibly corresponds to TRBD2 (5 bases). From germline, CDR1 is SNHLY and CDR2 FYNNEI. The CDR3 loop spans 13 amino acids. The V gene lost 6 bases and the J gene lost 0 bases, with 6 bases spanning the gap. The CDR3 is CASRDFSYNEQFF. CDR3 nucleotide sequence: TGTGCCAGCAGGGACTTCTCCTACAATGAGCAGTTCTTC.

The chain couples TRBV5-1 to TRBJ2-5; D remains unclear. This CDR3 comprises 15 residues. Germline V gene lookup returns CDR1 SGHRS and CDR2 YFSETQ. V lost 4 bases and J lost 5, with 18 bases in between. The DNA for the CDR3 is TGCGCCAGCAGCCCCCAATCCCGTAACTTTGAGACCCAGTACTTC. The encoded protein is CASSPQSRNFETQYF.

V is TRBV4-3 and J is TRBJ2-5, with 8 bases lining up with TRBD2. This CDR3 contains 16 residues. Germline V gene data show CDR1 as LGHNA and CDR2 as YSLEER. J gave up 3 bases and V 3 bases, and 9 bases lay outside the gene matches. The CDR3: CASSQGAGLGEETQYF. The CDR3 DNA follows: TGCGCCAGCAGCCAGGGCGCGGGACTAGGGGAAGAGACCCAGTACTTC.

The table lists this clone with a few counts. This rearrangement joins TRBV2 to TRBJ2-7; D might be TRBD2 (6 bases). V was cut by 7 bases and J by 2 bases, with 15 bases left in between. This CDR3 spans 14 amino acids. Germline assignment: CDR1 SNHLY and CDR2 FYNNEI. CDR3 DNA sequence: TGTGCCAGCAACGGTGGAGGGCGCCCCTACGAGCAGTACTTC. Protein product: CASNGGGRPYEQYF.

This clone was seen once. This sequence joins TRBV6-1 and TRBJ2-3; no definite D call. The germline CDR1 and CDR2 sequences are MNHNS and SASEGT. The CDR3 length is 15 residues. Trimming left V 2 bases short and J 5 bases short, with 14 bases between. The CDR3 spells CASSEWAHVGDTQYF. CDR3 nucleotides: TGTGCCAGCAGTGAATGGGCCCATGTTGGAGATACGCAGTATTTT.

This clone rates as medium-sized (0.01 to 0.1%). The V and J genes are TRBV11-2 and TRBJ2-1, with 14 nucleotides matching TRBD2. The CDR3 is made up of 19 amino acids. Germline CDR1 SGHAT, CDR2 FQNNGV. Trimming at V came to 5 bases and at J to 12 bases, leaving 21 bases not matched to a gene. CDR3 residues: CASSDSWGIRTSGGKGQFF. For the CDR3, the DNA is TGTGCCAGCAGCGATAGTTGGGGTATTAGGACTAGCGGGGGGAAGGGGCAGTTCTTC.

J is TRBJ2-7 and V is TRBV5-4; D is possibly TRBD2 (6 bases). V lost 2 bases, J lost 4 bases, and 7 bases lay in between. This CDR3 region has 12 residues. Per the germline V gene, CDR1 is SGHNT and CDR2 is YYREEE (reference sequence). As DNA, the CDR3 is TGTGCCAGCAGCTTCGGGGGATACGAGCAGTACTTC. Its translation is CASSFGGYEQYF.

This chain links TRBV7-8 with TRBJ1-1; 11 bases are a match to TRBD1. The CDR3 is made up of 16 amino acids. Trimming removed 1 base from V and 5 bases from J; junction bases left unmatched: 6. Germline CDR1 SGHVS, CDR2 FQNEAQ. The CDR3 sequence is CASSLVGQGALTEAFF. Here the CDR3 DNA reads TGTGCCAGCAGCTTAGTCGGACAGGGGGCTTTAACTGAAGCTTTCTTT.